These T cell receptor beta chains were read from a single sample in a study of T-cell memory formation after mild COVID-19. TCRdb re-derived calls from the 5' RACE reads in MiXCR, one entry per CDR3 protein. The profile shows hundreds of thousands of distinct CDR3 sequences, around 15% of them singletons. The sequenced material came from PBMCs or a T cell subset sorted from them (not recorded which). The receptors come from an adult woman who had mild COVID-19 (a few samples of this study predate the infection). Cell type and time point are not known. The conserved cysteine and the conserved F or W are not part of the CDR3 here. Fields, in order: V gene, J gene, CDR3 protein.

V: TRBV9; J: TRBJ1-5; CDR3: ASGGNNQPQH
V: TRBV4-1; J: TRBJ2-3; CDR3: ASSHPLAGGRGDTQY
V: TRBV20-1; J: TRBJ2-1; CDR3: SLISGSIYDEQF
V: TRBV7-9; J: TRBJ1-4; CDR3: ASSLTLLRATNEKLF
V: TRBV9; J: TRBJ1-1; CDR3: ASSVASQLNTEAF
V: TRBV11-2; J: TRBJ2-1; CDR3: ASSFGPAPDEQF
V: TRBV30; J: TRBJ1-2; CDR3: AWSPQGGRIYGYT
V: TRBV6-4; J: TRBJ2-1; CDR3: ASRKDGNYNEQF
V: TRBV2; J: TRBJ1-2; CDR3: ASSEKTGMFGYT
V: TRBV5-1; J: TRBJ1-6; CDR3: ASSLVGNDNSPLH
V: TRBV3-1; J: TRBJ1-2; CDR3: ASSQDEGYT
V: TRBV12-3/TRBV12-4; J: TRBJ1-6; CDR3: ASSFQGLPLH
V: TRBV4-3; J: TRBJ2-1; CDR3: ASSQGGDLAYNEQF
V: TRBV10-3; J: TRBJ2-7; CDR3: AISEGTGQSYEQY
V: TRBV20-1; J: TRBJ2-5; CDR3: SARLGGGPQETQY
V: TRBV4-1; J: TRBJ2-7; CDR3: ASSQAWGITSYEQY
V: TRBV6-5; J: TRBJ1-2; CDR3: ASSYSPNRPYGYT
V: TRBV24-1; J: TRBJ2-7; CDR3: ATKTSGSSYSYEQY
V: TRBV6-1; J: TRBJ1-3; CDR3: ASSLPGTGNTIY
V: TRBV7-3; J: TRBJ2-3; CDR3: ASSPYGISTDTQY
V: TRBV20-1; J: TRBJ2-3; CDR3: SARVERADTQY
V: TRBV15; J: TRBJ2-5; CDR3: ATRIEGAETQY
V: TRBV7-2; J: TRBJ2-2; CDR3: ASSHLPPGYGTGELF
V: TRBV12-3/TRBV12-4; J: TRBJ2-7; CDR3: ASGTPYEQY
V: TRBV4-1; J: TRBJ1-1; CDR3: ASLDRALGRGEAF
V: TRBV20-1; J: TRBJ1-1; CDR3: SATPPTGTNTEAF
V: TRBV6-4; J: TRBJ2-3; CDR3: ASSEEQGTDTQY
V: TRBV7-9; J: TRBJ1-1; CDR3: ASSYGTTAENTEAF
V: TRBV30; J: TRBJ2-1; CDR3: AWATKTGGPANEQF
V: TRBV27; J: TRBJ2-1; CDR3: ASGYDEQF
V: TRBV29-1; J: TRBJ1-1; CDR3: SVEKGYTEAF
V: TRBV7-9; J: TRBJ2-4; CDR3: ASSFGLAGINIQY
V: TRBV27; J: TRBJ1-4; CDR3: ASSQNGRNEKLF
V: TRBV7-3; J: TRBJ2-1; CDR3: ASSLRVASDEQF
V: TRBV30; J: TRBJ1-6; CDR3: AWSPVQAWGGVRRNSPLH
V: TRBV29-1; J: TRBJ2-3; CDR3: SVDWTGPRGDTQY
V: TRBV5-1; J: TRBJ2-7; CDR3: ASAVERAGEQY
V: TRBV9; J: TRBJ1-1; CDR3: ASSDRVGTEAF
V: TRBV7-3; J: TRBJ2-1; CDR3: ASSLSGPNNEQF
V: TRBV23-1; J: TRBJ1-5; CDR3: ASSQRAGGSNQPQH
V: TRBV24-1; J: TRBJ2-1; CDR3: ATSVANYNEQF
V: TRBV9; J: TRBJ1-6; CDR3: ASSPRTGYNSPLH
V: TRBV5-1; J: TRBJ2-5; CDR3: ASSLLETQY
V: TRBV7-6; J: TRBJ2-7; CDR3: ASSSQLGGPYEQY
V: TRBV5-8; J: TRBJ2-7; CDR3: ASSDLSIPVNEQY
V: TRBV5-1; J: TRBJ2-5; CDR3: ASSLGDGGTQY
V: TRBV6-2/TRBV6-3; J: TRBJ2-3; CDR3: ASGGSTDTQY
V: TRBV29-1; J: TRBJ2-3; CDR3: SVERAGGLPDTQY
V: TRBV7-2; J: TRBJ2-3; CDR3: ASSLAVASGADTQY
V: TRBV20-1; J: TRBJ2-1; CDR3: SAPGETASGRFLSSYNEQF
V: TRBV5-1; J: TRBJ1-1; CDR3: ASSEFQNTEAF
V: TRBV19; J: TRBJ2-7; CDR3: ASSIGLARSYEQY
V: TRBV5-5; J: TRBJ1-5; CDR3: ASSGGVDQPQH